This T cell receptor (beta chain) stems from a study of cytomegalovirus exposure and HLA in healthy donors. Across the study: A prior analysis found about 120 million unique TCR beta sequences from approximately 200 million T cells. Study-wide points: Researchers counted roughly 150 TCR beta chains as cytomegalovirus-associated. A later analysis reportedly identified an Asian-associated ancestry cluster as carrying fewer N-insertions than the roughly 600-donor mean. A later analysis showed that HLA-associated TCR beta chains had undergone more clonal expansion than equally common others.

This CDR3 has 15 amino acids. The germline CDR1 and CDR2 sequences are GTSNPN and SVGIG (reference sequence). With 0 bases clipped from V and 5 bases from J, the junction kept 6 bases outside the gene matches. A note on this clone: Its antigen is as yet unknown.

PCR involved 60 Vbeta and 13 Jbeta primers. Assay used: immunoSEQ multiplex PCR; TCRdb lists only in-frame clones, some missing. The sample lists 150,000 to 200,000 clones, 70% to 80% occurring once. The chain is built from TRBV30 and TRBJ2-1, with 8 bases identical to TRBD2. This receptor was obtained from a woman aged 35 to 49 in good health and CMV-seronegative. The material sequenced was PBMCs. DNA for the CDR3: TGTGCCTGGAGTGTAGCTAGCGGGCTTGACAATGAGCAGTTCTTC. It is translated as CAWSVASGLDNEQFF.